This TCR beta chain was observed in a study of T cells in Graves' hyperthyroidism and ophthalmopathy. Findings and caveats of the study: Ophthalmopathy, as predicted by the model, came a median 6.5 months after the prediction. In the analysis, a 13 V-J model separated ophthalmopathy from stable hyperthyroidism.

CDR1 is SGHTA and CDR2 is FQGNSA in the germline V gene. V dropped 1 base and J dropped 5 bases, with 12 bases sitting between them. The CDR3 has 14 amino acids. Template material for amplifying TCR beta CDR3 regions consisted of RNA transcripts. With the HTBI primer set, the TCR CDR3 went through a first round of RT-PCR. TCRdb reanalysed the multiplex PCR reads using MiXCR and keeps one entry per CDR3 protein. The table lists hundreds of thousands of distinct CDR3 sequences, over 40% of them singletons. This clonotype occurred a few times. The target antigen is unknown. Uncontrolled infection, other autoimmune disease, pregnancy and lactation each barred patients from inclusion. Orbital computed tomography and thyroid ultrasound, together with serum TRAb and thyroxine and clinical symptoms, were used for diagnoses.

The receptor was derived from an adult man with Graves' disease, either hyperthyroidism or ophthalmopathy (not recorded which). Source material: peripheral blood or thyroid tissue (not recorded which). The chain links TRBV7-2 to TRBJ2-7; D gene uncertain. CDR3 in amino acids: CASSLGTAPDEQYF. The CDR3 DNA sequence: TGTGCCAGCAGCTTAGGGACGGCCCCTGACGAGCAGTACTTC.